The source of this T cell receptor (beta chain) is a study of PD-L1 blockade in urothelial cancer. Across the study: Each blood sample yielded a median of around 130,000 T cells.

Spiking of synthetic TCR analog templates was performed in each PCR. Libraries were prepared by immunoSEQ multiplex PCR; TCRdb keeps only in-frame clonotypes and omits some of them. Of approximately 50,000 clones listed, over 65% are singletons. The germline gives CDR1 SGDLS, CDR2 YYNGEE. The CDR3 is 15 residues long. With 0 bases clipped from V and 1 base from J, the junction kept 2 bases outside the gene matches. Time point: pretreatment peripheral blood. The TCR originated in a man in his forties or fifties with urothelial cancer. The chain recombines TRBV9 with TRBJ2-5; 8 bases match TRBD1. The sample consisted of PBMCs, taken around atezolizumab (anti-PD-L1) treatment. For the CDR3, the DNA is TGTGCCAGCAGCGTAGCAGGGGGCCCCCAAGAGACCCAGTACTTC. The encoded protein is CASSVAGGPQETQYF.